These T cell receptor beta chains were read from a single sample in a study of cytomegalovirus exposure and HLA in healthy donors. Only in-frame clones appear in the TCRdb table, and some are missing; sequencing was by immunoSEQ multiplex PCR. This table holds 80,000 to 100,000 clones, 74% found once. The source material was PBMCs. These TCRs come from a man under 40 in good health and CMV-seropositive. The CDR3 runs from the conserved cysteine through the conserved F or W. Fields, in order: D gene, V gene, clone size, J gene, CDR3 DNA, CDR3 protein. D genes are given only for firm matches. Not all rows give a size; the values are once, few, many and, for expanded clones, a class.

D gene: .; V gene: TRBV6-1; clone size: few; J gene: TRBJ2-7; CDR3 DNA: TGTGCCAGCAGTGAAGCGGGGGGGGCCAAGGAGTACTTC; CDR3 protein: CASSEAGGAKEYF
D gene: TRBD1; V gene: TRBV6-5; clone size: .; J gene: TRBJ1-2; CDR3 DNA: TGTGCCAGCAGTTCTCACAGGGGAAGGGACGGCTATGGCTACACCTTC; CDR3 protein: CASSSHRGRDGYGYTF
D gene: .; V gene: TRBV7-9; clone size: .; J gene: TRBJ2-4; CDR3 DNA: TGTGCCAGCAGCTTATTTAGGGGGAGCATCGCCAAAAACATTCAGTACTTC; CDR3 protein: CASSLFRGSIAKNIQYF
D gene: TRBD2; V gene: TRBV19; clone size: .; J gene: TRBJ2-3; CDR3 DNA: TGTGCCAGTAGTCCGGGACTAGCGGGAGGAGCAGATACGCAGTATTTT; CDR3 protein: CASSPGLAGGADTQYF
D gene: TRBD1; V gene: TRBV2; clone size: .; J gene: TRBJ2-4; CDR3 DNA: TGTGCCAGCAGTGAAGGGTCAGCAGGGGGCATTCAGTACTTC; CDR3 protein: CASSEGSAGGIQYF
D gene: TRBD1; V gene: TRBV10-3; clone size: once; J gene: TRBJ1-6; CDR3 DNA: TGTGCCATCAGTGATTTCACCGGACAGGGGGCAAGGTCCTATAATTCACCCCTCCACTTT; CDR3 protein: CAISDFTGQGARSYNSPLHF
D gene: TRBD2; V gene: TRBV29-1; clone size: .; J gene: TRBJ2-3; CDR3 DNA: TGCAGCGCCCCTCTAGCGGGAGGCAACTCAGATACGCAGTATTTT; CDR3 protein: CSAPLAGGNSDTQYF
D gene: .; V gene: TRBV5-1; clone size: .; J gene: TRBJ2-7; CDR3 DNA: TGCGCCAGCAGCTTGGACACAGGGACGGGCTACGAGCAGTACTTC; CDR3 protein: CASSLDTGTGYEQYF
D gene: TRBD2; V gene: TRBV27; clone size: .; J gene: TRBJ2-1; CDR3 DNA: TGTGCCACCGCTTCTAGCGGTTCCTACAATGAGCAGTTCTTC; CDR3 protein: CATASSGSYNEQFF
D gene: .; V gene: TRBV6-1; clone size: .; J gene: TRBJ2-3; CDR3 DNA: TGTGCCAGCAGTGAAGAATTCCTAACGCAGTATTTT; CDR3 protein: CASSEEFLTQYF
D gene: TRBD1; V gene: TRBV6-5; clone size: few; J gene: TRBJ1-2; CDR3 DNA: TGTGCCAGCAGCCTGGACAGGGGGTATGGGGGCTACACCTTC; CDR3 protein: CASSLDRGYGGYTF